Below are 4 T cell receptor beta chains sequenced from a single sample in a study of T cells in Graves' hyperthyroidism and ophthalmopathy. Researchers amplified the TCR beta CDR3 regions from RNA transcripts. When the TCR CDR3 underwent first-round RT-PCR, the HTBI primer set was used. Each CDR3 protein is one row after TCRdb ran MiXCR on the multiplex PCR reads. Here the sample spans about 420,000 distinct CDR3 sequences, roughly 13% being singletons. Sequencing input: blood. The receptors originated from a woman aged 18-35 years with Graves' hyperthyroidism.

This clonotype was counted at least ten times. This chain joins TRBV5-1 and TRBJ2-1; TRBD1 is a possible D gene (6 bases). Germline assignment: CDR1 SGHRS and CDR2 YFSETQ. This CDR3 has 13 residues. V was trimmed by 0 bases and J by 9 bases, leaving 10 bases between them. This CDR3 is CASSLEGDGEQFF. DNA for the CDR3: TGCGCCAGCAGCTTGGAGGGGGACGGTGAGCAGTTCTTC.

This clonotype was recorded many times. This rearrangement joins TRBV3-1 to TRBJ1-5; D remains ambiguous. CDR3 length: 15 residues. The V and J ends lost 9 bases and 2 bases respectively, with 17 bases between them. From germline, CDR1 is LGHDT and CDR2 YNNKEL (reference sequence). The CDR3 bases are TGTGCCAGTGGTCGCGGAGGGCCGGGCAATCAGCCCCAGCATTTT. This translates into CASGRGGPGNQPQHF.

This clonotype has at least ten counts. The chain links TRBV10-3 to TRBJ2-5; D call uncertain. This CDR3 is built from 12 residues. Germline CDR1 ENHRY, CDR2 SYGVKD. V was cut by 0 bases and J by 4 bases, with 3 bases left in between. The chain's CDR3 is CAISESVETQYF. The CDR3 nucleotides are TGTGCCATCAGTGAGTCTGTAGAGACCCAGTACTTC.

This clonotype was seen at least ten times. The chain recombines TRBV6-2 or TRBV6-3 with TRBJ2-1, with 9 bases lining up with TRBD2. The germline V gene encodes CDR1 MNHEY and CDR2 SVGEGT. The CDR3 contains 14 residues. V lost 7 bases, J lost 6 bases, and 7 bases stayed unmatched. CDR3 protein: CASIKGLAANEQFF. The CDR3 nucleotides are TGTGCCAGCATTAAGGGACTAGCAGCCAATGAGCAGTTCTTC.